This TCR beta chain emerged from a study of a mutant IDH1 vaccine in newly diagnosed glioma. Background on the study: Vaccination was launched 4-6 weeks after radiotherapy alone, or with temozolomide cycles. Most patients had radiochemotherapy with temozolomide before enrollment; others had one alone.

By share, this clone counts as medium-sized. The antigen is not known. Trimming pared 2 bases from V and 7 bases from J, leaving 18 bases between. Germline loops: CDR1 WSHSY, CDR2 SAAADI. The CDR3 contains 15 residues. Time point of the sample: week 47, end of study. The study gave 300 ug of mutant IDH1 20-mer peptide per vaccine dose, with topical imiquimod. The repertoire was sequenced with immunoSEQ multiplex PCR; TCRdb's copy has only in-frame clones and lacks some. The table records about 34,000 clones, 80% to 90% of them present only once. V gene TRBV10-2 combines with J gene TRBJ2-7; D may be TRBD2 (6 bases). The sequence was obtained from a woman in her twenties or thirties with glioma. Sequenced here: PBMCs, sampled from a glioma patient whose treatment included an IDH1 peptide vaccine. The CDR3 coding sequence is TGCGCCAGCAGTGAGGCGGGGTCTCCCTTTTATGAGCAGTACTTC. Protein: CASSEAGSPFYEQYF.